The clone carrying this TCR beta chain showed up many times. No antigen is known for it. The data derive from a study of human T cells and chemical hapten exposure. The time point: patch test 1, 2 weeks after DPC sensitization. Treatment indicated: therapeutic diphenylcyclopropenone sensitization with weekly scalp DPC. The CDR3 is made up of 14 amino acids. Germline-derived CDR1 and CDR2 are SGHTA and FQGNSA. Trimming took off 2 bases at V and 4 bases at J, with 11 bases between the two ends. TCRdb processed the RACE reads anew with MiXCR; each CDR3 protein has one entry. Of 100,000 to 150,000 distinct CDR3 sequences in the sample, roughly 13% were seen once. General study points: TCRs above 1 in 1000 frequency did not change with DPC sensitization.

V gene TRBV7-2 combines with J gene TRBJ2-5; TRBD1 might be the D (5 bases). This TCR derives from a man aged 18 to 30 with alopecia areata. Some clones in this sample may be carry-over from other donors' samples. The source was whole blood, collected in connection with sensitization to the hapten diphenylcyclopropenone (DPC). Here the CDR3 DNA reads TGTGCCAGCAGCTTAAGCCGAAGGGGAGAGACCCAGTACTTC. Protein product: CASSLSRRGETQYF.